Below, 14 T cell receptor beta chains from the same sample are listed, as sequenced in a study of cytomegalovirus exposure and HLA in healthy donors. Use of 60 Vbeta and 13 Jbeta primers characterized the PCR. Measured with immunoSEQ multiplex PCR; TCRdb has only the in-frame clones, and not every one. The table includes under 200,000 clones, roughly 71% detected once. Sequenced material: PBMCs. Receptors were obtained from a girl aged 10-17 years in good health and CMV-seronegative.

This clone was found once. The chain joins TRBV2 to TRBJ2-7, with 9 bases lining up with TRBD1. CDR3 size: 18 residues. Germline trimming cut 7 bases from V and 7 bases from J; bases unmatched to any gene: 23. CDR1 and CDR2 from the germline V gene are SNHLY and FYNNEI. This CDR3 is CASTTDGTGFTFLREQYF. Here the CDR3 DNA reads TGTGCCAGCACTACAGACGGGACAGGGTTCACCTTCCTACGAGAGCAGTACTTC.

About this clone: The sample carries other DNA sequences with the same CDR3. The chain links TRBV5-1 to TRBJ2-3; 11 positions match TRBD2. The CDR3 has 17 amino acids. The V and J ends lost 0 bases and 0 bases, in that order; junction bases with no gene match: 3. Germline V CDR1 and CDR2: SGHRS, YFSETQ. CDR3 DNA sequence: TGCGCCAGCAGCTTGGGTCTAGCGGGGGGAAGCACAGATACGCAGTATTTT. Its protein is CASSLGLAGGSTDTQYF.

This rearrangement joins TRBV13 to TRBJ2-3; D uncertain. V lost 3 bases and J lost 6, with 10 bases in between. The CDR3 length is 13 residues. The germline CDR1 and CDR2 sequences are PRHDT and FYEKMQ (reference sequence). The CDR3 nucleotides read TGTGCCAGCAGCTTTGGTGGTCGGGATACGCAGTATTTT. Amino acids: CASSFGGRDTQYF.

The CDR3 protein is CASIRDRDTGPQHF. The CDR3 DNA sequence: TGTGCCAGTATACGGGACAGAGACACCGGGCCCCAGCATTTT. The rearrangement uses TRBV19 and TRBJ1-5; the match to TRBD1 covers 7 bases. The length of the CDR3 is 14 residues. Germline-derived CDR1 and CDR2 are LNHDA and SQIVND (reference sequence). Germline trimming cut 7 bases from V and 9 bases from J; bases unmatched to any gene: 12.

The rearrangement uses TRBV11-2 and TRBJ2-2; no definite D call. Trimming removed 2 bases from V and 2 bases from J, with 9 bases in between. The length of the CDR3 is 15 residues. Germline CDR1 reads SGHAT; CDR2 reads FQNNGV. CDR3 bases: TGTGCCAGCAGCTTATCCTACCATAACACCGGGGAGCTGTTTTTT. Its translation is CASSLSYHNTGELFF.

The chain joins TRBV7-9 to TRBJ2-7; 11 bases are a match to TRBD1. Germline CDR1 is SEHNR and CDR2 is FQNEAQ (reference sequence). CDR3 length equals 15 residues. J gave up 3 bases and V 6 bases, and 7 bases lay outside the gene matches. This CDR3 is CASSLLGTGGYEQYF. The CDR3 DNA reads TGTGCCAGCAGTCTTCTAGGGACAGGGGGCTACGAGCAGTACTTC.

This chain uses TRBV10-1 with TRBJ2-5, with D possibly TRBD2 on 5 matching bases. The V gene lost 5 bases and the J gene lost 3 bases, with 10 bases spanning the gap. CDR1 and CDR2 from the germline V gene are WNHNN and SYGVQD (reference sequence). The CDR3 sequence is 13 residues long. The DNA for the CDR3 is TGCGCCAGCAGTCCGGGGAGCGAAGAGACCCAGTACTTC. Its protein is CASSPGSEETQYF.

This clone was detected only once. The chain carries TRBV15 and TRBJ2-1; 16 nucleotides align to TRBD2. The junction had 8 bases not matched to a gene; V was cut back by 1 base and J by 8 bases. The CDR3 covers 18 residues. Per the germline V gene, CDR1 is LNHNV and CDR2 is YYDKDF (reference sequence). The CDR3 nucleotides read TGTGCCACCAGCAGAGGCGGGACTAGCGGGGGGGCGTCATATGAGCAGTTCTTC. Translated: CATSRGGTSGGASYEQFF.

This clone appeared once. CDR3 residues: CASSLQGGDQPQHF. The CDR3 nucleotides are TGTGCCAGCAGCTTACAGGGGGGTGACCAGCCCCAGCATTTT. V is TRBV7-6 and J is TRBJ1-5; 7 bases match TRBD1. This CDR3 is built from 14 residues. Germline CDR1 is SGHVS and CDR2 is FNYEAQ. V was pared by 2 bases and J by 7 bases, with 5 bases of the junction left unmatched. The complete variable domain, with remaining parts taken from reference TRBV7-6 and TRBJ1-5, reads GAGVSQSPRYKVTKRGQDVALRCDPISGHVSLYWYRQALGQGPEFLTYFNYEAQQDKSGLPNDRFSAERPEGSISTLTIQRTEQRDSAMYRCASSLQGGDQPQHFGDGTRLSIL.

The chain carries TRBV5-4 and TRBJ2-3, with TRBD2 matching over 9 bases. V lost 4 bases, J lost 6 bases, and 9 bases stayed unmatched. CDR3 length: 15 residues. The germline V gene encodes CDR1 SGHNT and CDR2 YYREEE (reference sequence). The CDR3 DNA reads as TGTGCCAGCAGCGACCAGCGGGGGGCCTATGATACGCAGTATTTT. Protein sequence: CASSDQRGAYDTQYF.

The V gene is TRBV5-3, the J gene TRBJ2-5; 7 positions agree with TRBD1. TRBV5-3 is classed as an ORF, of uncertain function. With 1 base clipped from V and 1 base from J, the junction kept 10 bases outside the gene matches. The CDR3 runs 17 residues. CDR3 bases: TGTGCCAGAAGCTTGTATAGGGGGCGAGCCACCCAAGAGACCCAGTACTTC. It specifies CARSLYRGRATQETQYF.

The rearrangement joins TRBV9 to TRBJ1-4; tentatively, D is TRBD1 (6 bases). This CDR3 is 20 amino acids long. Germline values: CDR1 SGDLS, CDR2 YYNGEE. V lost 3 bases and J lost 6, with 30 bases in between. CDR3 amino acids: CASSARDGPGQRLRDEKLFF. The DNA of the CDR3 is TGTGCCAGCAGCGCCCGGGACGGGCCGGGACAACGTTTACGGGATGAAAAACTGTTTTTT.

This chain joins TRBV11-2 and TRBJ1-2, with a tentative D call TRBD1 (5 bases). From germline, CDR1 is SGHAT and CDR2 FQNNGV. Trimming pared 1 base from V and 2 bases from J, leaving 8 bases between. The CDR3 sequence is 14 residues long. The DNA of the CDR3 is TGTGCCAGCAGCTTAGGGCGGGACAACTATGGCTACACCTTC. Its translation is CASSLGRDNYGYTF.

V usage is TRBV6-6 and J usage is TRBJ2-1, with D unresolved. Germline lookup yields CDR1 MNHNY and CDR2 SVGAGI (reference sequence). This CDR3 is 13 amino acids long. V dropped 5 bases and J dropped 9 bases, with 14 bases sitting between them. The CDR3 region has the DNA TGTGCCAGCAGTAAAACCTCGACGGGTGAGCAGTTCTTC. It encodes CASSKTSTGEQFF.